This section outlines one T cell receptor beta chain sequence together with its context. Germline CDR1 reads ENHRY; CDR2 reads SYGVKD. CDR3 length equals 13 residues. V shed 5 bases and J 6 bases; nucleotides not matched to a gene: 3. The sample is drawn from a study of blood T cell repertoires in COVID-19. Overall study: Researchers got acute and convalescent COVID-19 samples from the United States, Italy and Spain. Sources were T cells, B-cell-depleted T cells, or PBMCs; the material itself was cDNA or gDNA.

TCRdb's copy holds only in-frame clones and misses some; the assay was immunoSEQ multiplex PCR. The sample has approximately 300,000 clones; almost 90% are singletons. Recruited during active infection, patients (from Seattle) were subsequently followed longitudinally. The TCR originated in a woman aged 25 to 39 with COVID-19, enrolled during active disease. Sequenced: peripheral blood. V is TRBV10-3 and J is TRBJ2-1; 8 positions agree with TRBD2. The CDR3 DNA reads as TGTGCCATCAGTTCGGGAGGGCCCAATGAGCAGTTCTTC. Translated, it gives CAISSGGPNEQFF.